The present T cell receptor (beta chain) was sequenced within a study of blood T cell repertoires in COVID-19. Study-level information: Samples came from the United States, Italy and Spain, spanning acute and convalescent COVID-19. T cells, B-cell-depleted T cells, or PBMCs supplied cDNA or gDNA.

Germline values: CDR1 MNHNS, CDR2 SASEGT. This CDR3 spans 14 amino acids. Trimming removed 2 bases from V and 7 bases from J, with 12 bases in between. In the source study's methods: By means of reference gene primer amplification, nucleated cell counts were estimated. Clones were read by immunoSEQ multiplex PCR, and TCRdb kept only the in-frame ones, dropping some. V and J calls and clone size are given by that table; D and trimming were obtained from the DNA. The table includes 200,000 to 300,000 clones, around 89% detected once. The sample comprised peripheral blood. The sequence was obtained from a man aged 60-69 years who had recovered from COVID-19. The chain couples TRBV6-1 to TRBJ1-5; D is undetermined. Written as DNA, the CDR3 is TGTGCCAGCAGTGAATGGGCCCCGGGGCAGCCCCAGCATTTT. Translating it yields CASSEWAPGQPQHF.